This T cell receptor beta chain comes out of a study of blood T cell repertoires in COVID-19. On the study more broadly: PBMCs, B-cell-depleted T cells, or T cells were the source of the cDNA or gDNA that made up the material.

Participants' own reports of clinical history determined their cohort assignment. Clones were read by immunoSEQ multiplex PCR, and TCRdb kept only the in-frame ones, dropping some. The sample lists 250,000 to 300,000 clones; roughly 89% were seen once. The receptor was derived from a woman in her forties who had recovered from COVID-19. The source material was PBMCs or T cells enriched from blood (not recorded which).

The CDR3 coding sequence is TGTGCCAGCAGCTTGCTGACAGGTGGGGAGCCTACGCAGTATTTT. The encoded protein is CASSLLTGGEPTQYF. V usage is TRBV7-9 and J usage is TRBJ2-3; a possible D gene is TRBD1 (6 bases). CDR3 length: 15 amino acids. With 3 bases removed from V and 8 bases from J, the gap between germline ends came to 18 bases. Germline lookup yields CDR1 SEHNR and CDR2 FQNEAQ (reference sequence).